The 21 T cell receptor beta chains below were found in one sample sequenced in a study of OX40 agonist ivuxolimab in advanced cancers. TCRdb's copy holds only in-frame clones and misses some; the assay was immunoSEQ multiplex PCR. The table records approximately 63,000 clones, approximately 90% of them present only once. The sample here was CD4+ or CD8+ T cells sorted from blood, taken in a trial of the OX40 agonist ivuxolimab. The receptors were sampled from an adult with an advanced solid tumor such as melanoma, head and neck, liver or kidney cancer.

The chain uses TRBV7-9 and TRBJ1-1; D gene uncertain. This CDR3 is 14 amino acids long. Germline V lookup: CDR1 SEHNR, CDR2 FQNEAQ (reference sequence). V was pared by 1 base and J by 4 bases, with 10 bases between. CDR3: CASSLEGSFTEAFF. Written as DNA, the CDR3 is TGTGCCAGCAGCTTAGAGGGAAGTTTCACTGAAGCTTTCTTT.

The chain couples TRBV7-9 to TRBJ2-7, with D perhaps given as TRBD1 or TRBD2 (5 bases each). The CDR3 runs 16 residues. Germline V gene lookup returns CDR1 SEHNR and CDR2 FQNEAQ (reference sequence). V was cut by 0 bases and J by 5 bases, with 17 bases left in between. This CDR3 is CASSLAQGPTYHEQYF. The CDR3 DNA reads as TGTGCCAGCAGCTTAGCGCAGGGACCTACCTACCACGAGCAGTACTTC.

The V call is TRBV5-6, the J call TRBJ1-2, with D possibly being TRBD1 (5 bases). The germline V gene encodes CDR1 SGHDT and CDR2 YYEEEE. This CDR3 contains 13 residues. The V and J ends lost 4 bases and 6 bases respectively, with 13 bases between them. Here the CDR3 reads CASSKGLGDGYTF. CDR3 DNA sequence: TGTGCCAGCAGCAAGGGACTGGGGGATGGCTACACCTTC.

CDR3 nucleotides: TGTGCCAGCAGATTAGGGACAGGATATCAGCCCCAGCATTTT. Its protein product is CASRLGTGYQPQHF. The genes are TRBV28 and TRBJ1-5, with 8 bases aligning to TRBD1. The CDR3 runs 14 residues. V was pared by 6 bases and J by 5 bases, with 6 bases of the junction left unmatched. Germline V gives CDR1 MDHEN, CDR2 SYDVKM.

The CDR3 region has the DNA TGTGCCAGCAGCTTTGGACAGTCCGGGACACCCCTCCACTTT. Translation: CASSFGQSGTPLHF. This chain connects TRBV7-2 to TRBJ1-6, with D possibly matching TRBD1 (6 bases). V lost 3 bases, J lost 11 bases, and 14 bases lay in between. CDR1 and CDR2 (germline): SGHTA, FQGNSA. The CDR3 length is 14 residues.

This clone was observed a single time. The chain couples TRBV27 to TRBJ2-7, with D tentatively TRBD2 (7 bases). The CDR3 spans 13 residues. V lost 3 bases to trimming and J lost 5 bases, with 11 bases between them. The V gene's germline CDR1 is MNHEY and CDR2 SMNVEV (reference sequence). The CDR3 spells CASSFGEGDEQYF. The CDR3 coding sequence is TGTGCCAGCAGTTTTGGGGAGGGGGACGAGCAGTACTTC.

The chain carries TRBV7-9 and TRBJ1-2; unclear D gene. This CDR3 comprises 13 residues. Germline-derived CDR1 and CDR2 are SEHNR and FQNEAQ (reference sequence). The V and J ends lost 3 bases and 4 bases respectively, with 9 bases between them. DNA of the CDR3: TGTGCCAGCAGCTTCGGCAGGACCTATGGCTACACCTTC. It yields the protein CASSFGRTYGYTF.

The chain uses TRBV4-3 and TRBJ2-2; the D is unclear. Germline V gives CDR1 LGHNA, CDR2 YSLEER. This CDR3 has 12 amino acids. Trimming pared 0 bases from V and 6 bases from J, leaving 2 bases between. CDR3 sequence: CASSQDPGELFF. CDR3 DNA sequence: TGCGCCAGCAGCCAAGATCCCGGGGAGCTGTTTTTT.

This clone was detected once. The gene calls are TRBV28 and TRBJ2-5; D gene uncertain. With 3 bases removed from V and 5 bases from J, the gap between germline ends came to 10 bases. Germline CDR1 and CDR2: MDHEN and SYDVKM. The CDR3 runs 13 residues. Here the CDR3 DNA reads TGTGCCAGCAGTTTCCCCCTCGGGGAGACCCAGTACTTC. Translation: CASSFPLGETQYF.

The V gene is TRBV9, the J gene TRBJ1-3, with 8 bases aligning to TRBD1. The germline gives CDR1 SGDLS, CDR2 YYNGEE. This CDR3 is 17 amino acids long. V lost 4 bases, J lost 2 bases, and 11 bases stayed unmatched. DNA for the CDR3: TGTGCCAGCAGCTTATCGGACAGGGAAAATACTGGAAACACCATATATTTT. It encodes CASSLSDRENTGNTIYF.

The rearrangement links TRBV18 to TRBJ1-1, with D unclear. V dropped 2 bases and J dropped 4 bases, with 11 bases sitting between them. In germline, CDR1 is KGHSH, CDR2 LQKENI. This CDR3 comprises 14 residues. The CDR3 sequence: CASSPYSSSTEAFF. For the CDR3, the DNA is TGTGCCAGCTCACCATACTCTTCTTCCACTGAAGCTTTCTTT.

In the case of this clone: This specimen includes other DNA sequences encoding the same CDR3. The CDR3 nucleotides read TGTGCCAGCAGCTTGGTCTCCGCAGATACGCAGTATTTT. It translates to CASSLVSADTQYF. The chain employs TRBV13 and TRBJ2-3, with D hard to call. Deletions cut 3 bases from V and 4 bases from J, with 8 bases between. In germline, CDR1 is PRHDT, CDR2 FYEKMQ (reference sequence). The CDR3 is 13 amino acids.

The rearrangement links TRBV19 to TRBJ1-6; 7 nucleotides align to TRBD1. The germline gives CDR1 LNHDA, CDR2 SQIVND (reference sequence). The CDR3 spans 15 residues. Losses at the gene ends were 5 bases for V and 9 bases for J; bases not matched to a gene: 10. This chain's CDR3 is CASSAQQGNGSPLHF. CDR3 nucleotide sequence: TGTGCCAGTAGTGCTCAACAGGGGAATGGTTCACCCCTCCACTTT.

The chain couples TRBV9 to TRBJ2-3; D may be TRBD1 (5 bases). Germline V gives CDR1 SGDLS, CDR2 YYNGEE. V lost 3 bases to trimming and J lost 0 bases, with 8 bases between them. The CDR3 covers 14 residues. DNA for the CDR3: TGTGCCAGCAGCGAGGGGTTTAGCACAGATACGCAGTATTTT. As protein: CASSEGFSTDTQYF.

This sequence joins TRBV4-1 and TRBJ1-5; D is ambiguous. Germline assignment: CDR1 MGHRA and CDR2 YSYEKL. Trimming pared 3 bases from V and 8 bases from J, leaving 11 bases between. This CDR3 is 13 amino acids long. This chain's CDR3 is CASSQVGPEPQHF. CDR3 sequence (DNA): TGCGCCAGCAGCCAGGTCGGGCCGGAGCCCCAGCATTTT.

The chain couples TRBV9 to TRBJ2-1; TRBD1 is a possible D gene (5 bases). V was pared by 1 base and J by 2 bases, with 16 bases between. CDR1 is SGDLS and CDR2 is YYNGEE in the germline V gene. This CDR3 spans 17 amino acids. The DNA for the CDR3 is TGTGCCAGCAGCGTAACCGATTTACTGGGGCCCTACAATGAGCAGTTCTTC. It specifies CASSVTDLLGPYNEQFF.

The V and J genes are TRBV4-3 and TRBJ2-2, with 9 bases identical to TRBD2. Unmatched junction bases numbered 11, after V lost 4 bases and J lost 8 bases. The germline CDR1 and CDR2 sequences are LGHNA and YSLEER. The CDR3 runs to 16 residues. CDR3 in amino acids: CASSPERLAVTGELFF. CDR3 nucleotides: TGCGCCAGCAGCCCCGAGAGACTAGCGGTGACAGGGGAGCTGTTTTTT.

CDR3 sequence reads: CASSPPGAHSYEQYF. CDR3 nucleotide sequence: TGTGCCAGCAGCCCCCCGGGGGCTCACTCCTACGAGCAGTACTTC. This chain uses TRBV6-5 with TRBJ2-7, with D perhaps matching TRBD1 or TRBD2 (6 bases each). The CDR3 runs 15 residues. V shed 6 bases and J shed 0 bases, with 15 bases lying between them. Germline V gene data show CDR1 as MNHEY and CDR2 as SVGAGI.

The CDR3 loop reads CASSLGINAGYTF. Written as DNA, the CDR3 is TGTGCCAGTAGTCTCGGGATCAACGCGGGCTACACCTTC. The chain uses TRBV19 and TRBJ1-2; D call uncertain. Germline-derived CDR1 and CDR2 are LNHDA and SQIVND (reference sequence). The germline V and J ends were trimmed by 5 bases and 8 bases, with 15 bases remaining between them. The CDR3 is made up of 13 amino acids.

Only a few counts were recorded for this clone. The chain uses TRBV4-1 and TRBJ1-6, with a possible D match to TRBD1 (5 bases). The germline gives CDR1 MGHRA, CDR2 YSYEKL. Trimming took 4 bases from V and 10 from J, leaving 14 bases between them. CDR3 size: 14 residues. CDR3 DNA sequence: TGCGCCAGCAGCCCCACGGGGGGAACCTCACCCCTCCACTTT. It yields the protein CASSPTGGTSPLHF.

V gene TRBV7-8 combines with J gene TRBJ2-2, with 9 bases fitting TRBD1. The CDR3 runs 19 residues. Trimming cost V 3 bases and J 3 bases; bases outside gene matches: 14. CDR1 is SGHVS, CDR2 FQNEAQ, per germline. The CDR3 protein is CASSFSRVRDRVDTGELFF. The CDR3 region has the DNA TGTGCCAGCAGCTTTTCCCGGGTCCGGGACAGGGTCGACACCGGGGAGCTGTTTTTT.